A single sample gave rise to the 27 T cell receptor beta chains below, sequenced in a study of cytomegalovirus exposure and HLA in healthy donors. Assay used: immunoSEQ multiplex PCR; TCRdb lists only in-frame clones, some missing. In the table there are roughly 230,000 clones, 80% to 95% of which are singletons. The sample comprised PBMCs. The receptors stem from a woman aged 25 to 39 in good health and CMV-seronegative.

This chain uses TRBV5-4 with TRBJ2-2; 7 bases match TRBD2. The CDR3 spans 15 residues. V gave up 2 bases and J gave up 2 bases; unmatched junction bases: 3. Germline V gene lookup returns CDR1 SGHNT and CDR2 YYREEE (reference sequence). The CDR3 coding sequence is TGTGCCAGCAGCTTCTCTAGCGGAAACACCGGGGAGCTGTTTTTT. It codes for CASSFSSGNTGELFF.

The gene calls are TRBV25-1 and TRBJ1-2; D ambiguous. Germline assignment: CDR1 MGHDK and CDR2 SYGVNS. CDR3 size: 14 residues. The ends were cut back, 3 bases at V and 5 bases at J, with 13 bases in the middle. The CDR3 protein is CASSEPKEDYGYTF. The CDR3 nucleotides read TGTGCCAGCAGTGAGCCGAAAGAAGATTATGGCTACACCTTC.

The chain carries TRBV5-1 and TRBJ2-1; D possibly corresponds to TRBD2 (5 bases). The CDR3 is 16 amino acids. The V gene lost 3 bases and the J gene lost 2 bases, with 15 bases spanning the gap. The germline V gene has CDR1 SGHRS and CDR2 YFSETQ. CDR3 protein: CASSSRGANTYNEQFF. DNA for the CDR3: TGCGCCAGCAGCTCCCGGGGAGCCAACACCTACAATGAGCAGTTCTTC.

CDR3 residues: CSVEDRGGAGYTF. CDR3 nucleotide sequence: TGCAGCGTTGAAGATCGCGGGGGCGCGGGCTACACCTTC. The chain is built from TRBV29-1 and TRBJ1-2, with a weak D call TRBD1 (6 bases). The ends were cut back, 0 bases at V and 8 bases at J, with 13 bases in the middle. CDR1 SQVTM and CDR2 ANQGSEA come from the germline V gene. The CDR3 is 13 amino acids.

The CDR3, as DNA: TGTGCCAGCAGTTTCTTCGGGACACAAAACGGCTACACCTTC. The encoded protein is CASSFFGTQNGYTF. V gene TRBV27 combines with J gene TRBJ1-2; the D gene is possibly TRBD1 (6 bases). V was shortened by 3 bases and J by 8 bases, with 16 bases between the two germline ends. This CDR3 contains 14 residues. Per the germline V gene, CDR1 is MNHEY and CDR2 is SMNVEV (reference sequence).

Only a few counts were recorded for this clone. The chain links TRBV6-5 to TRBJ1-5; D gene unclear. CDR3 length: 12 residues. Germline V gene sequence: CDR1 MNHEY, CDR2 SVGAGI. Trimming removed 7 bases at V and 3 bases at J, with 7 bases between. CDR3 coding DNA: TGTGCCAGCAACCGGGCCAATCAGCCCCAGCATTTT. Translating gives CASNRANQPQHF.

The V call is TRBV18, the J call TRBJ2-7; unclear D gene. Germline lookup yields CDR1 KGHSH and CDR2 LQKENI. The germline V and J ends were trimmed by 0 bases and 3 bases, with 9 bases remaining between them. The CDR3 is 14 residues long. This CDR3 is CASSPPGQNYEQYF. DNA of the CDR3: TGTGCCAGCTCACCACCCGGCCAGAACTACGAGCAGTACTTC.

The genes are TRBV7-9 and TRBJ2-1; D may be TRBD1 or TRBD2 (5 bases each). The V end lost 5 bases, the J end lost 3 bases, and 14 bases lay between the germline ends. The CDR3 consists of 15 residues. Germline-derived CDR1 and CDR2 are SEHNR and FQNEAQ (reference sequence). CDR3 amino acids: CASSGGTSDYNEQFF. The CDR3 DNA is TGTGCCAGCAGCGGTGGGACCTCAGACTACAATGAGCAGTTCTTC.

The V and J genes are TRBV4-1 and TRBJ2-3; D might be TRBD1 (6 bases). The ends were cut back, 3 bases at V and 2 bases at J, with 12 bases in the middle. The germline gives CDR1 MGHRA, CDR2 YSYEKL. This CDR3 contains 15 residues. CDR3 nucleotides: TGCGCCAGCAGCCAGGAGGACAGAATCACAGATACGCAGTATTTT. This sequence encodes CASSQEDRITDTQYF.

The chain joins TRBV28 to TRBJ2-7; perhaps TRBD1 as D (6 bases). The germline V gene has CDR1 MDHEN and CDR2 SYDVKM. The CDR3 spans 14 residues. V lost 8 bases to trimming and J lost 4 bases, with 18 bases between them. CDR3 sequence: CASRKTGTGYEQYF. The CDR3 DNA reads TGTGCCAGCCGCAAGACAGGTACAGGTTACGAGCAGTACTTC.

V and J are TRBV25-1 and TRBJ2-7, with 7 bases fitting TRBD2. Germline loops: CDR1 MGHDK, CDR2 SYGVNS. With V trimmed by 1 base and J by 2 bases, 5 bases remained unmatched. This CDR3 spans 15 amino acids. The CDR3 sequence is CASSELSGKTYEQYF. The CDR3 DNA sequence: TGTGCCAGCAGTGAATTAAGCGGGAAGACCTACGAGCAGTACTTC.

Of note for this clone: Different DNA sequences within this sample yield the same CDR3. The rearrangement joins TRBV6-6 to TRBJ2-7; D is possibly TRBD1 (5 bases). The CDR3 consists of 15 residues. Germline V gene data show CDR1 as MNHNY and CDR2 as SVGAGI (reference sequence). The V gene lost 0 bases and the J gene lost 0 bases, with 9 bases spanning the gap. The chain's CDR3 is CASSYSGQGSYEQYF. CDR3 nucleotide sequence: TGTGCCAGCAGTTACTCGGGGCAGGGCTCCTACGAGCAGTACTTC.

This chain uses TRBV2 with TRBJ1-1; TRBD1 matches 9 bases. Trimming cost V 4 bases and J 7 bases; bases outside gene matches: 7. The CDR3 is 14 residues long. CDR1 and CDR2 (germline): SNHLY, FYNNEI. CDR3 nucleotide sequence: TGTGCCAGCAGTGGACAGGGGGGTATAGGTGAAGCTTTCTTT. Amino acid sequence: CASSGQGGIGEAFF.

A note on this clone: Different DNA sequences within this sample yield the same CDR3. The chain uses TRBV28 and TRBJ2-3; no firm D call. CDR1 is MDHEN and CDR2 is SYDVKM in the germline V gene. V was trimmed by 3 bases and J by 6 bases, leaving 4 bases between them. The CDR3 spans 11 residues. The CDR3 reads CASSFGDTQYF. CDR3 sequence (DNA): TGTGCCAGCAGTTTCGGTGATACGCAGTATTTT. The full variable domain, completed using reference TRBV28 and TRBJ2-3, is DVKVTQSSRYLVKRTGEKVFLECVQDMDHENMFWYRQDPGLGLRLIYFSYDVKMKEKGDIPEGYSVSREKKERFSLILESASTNQTSMYLCASSFGDTQYFGPGTRLTVL.

The table lists this clone with a count of one. The chain combines TRBV11-3 with TRBJ2-7; D uncertain. This CDR3 region has 11 residues. CDR1 is SGHNT and CDR2 is YENEEA in the germline V gene. With 5 bases removed from V and 0 bases from J, the gap between germline ends came to 2 bases. The CDR3 coding sequence is TGTGCCAGCAGCGACTCCTACGAGCAGTACTTC. Protein sequence: CASSDSYEQYF.

This chain links TRBV28 with TRBJ1-2, with no clear D. Trimming shortened V by 3 bases and J by 1 base, and 6 bases separated the two germline ends. The CDR3 has 13 amino acids. Per germline, CDR1 MDHEN and CDR2 SYDVKM. CDR3 bases: TGTGCCAGCAGTTTTCGAGTTAACTATGGCTACACCTTC. Encoded protein: CASSFRVNYGYTF.

The V and J genes are TRBV9 and TRBJ1-1; 7 bases match TRBD1. V lost 3 bases and J lost 0; bases outside the gene matches: 8. The CDR3 has 16 amino acids. Germline lookup yields CDR1 SGDLS and CDR2 YYNGEE. The CDR3 bases are TGTGCCAGCAGCGCCCAGACAGGGATTATGAACACTGAAGCTTTCTTT. Its translation: CASSAQTGIMNTEAFF.

The rearrangement joins TRBV2 to TRBJ2-2, with D uncertain. Trimming removed 3 bases from V and 1 base from J, with 9 bases in between. This CDR3 contains 15 residues. Germline CDR1 SNHLY, CDR2 FYNNEI. CDR3 sequence (DNA): TGTGCCAGCAGTGACTACGGAAGGAACACCGGGGAGCTGTTTTTT. It codes for CASSDYGRNTGELFF.

The genes are TRBV29-1 and TRBJ2-3; TRBD2 matches at 8 bases. CDR1 is SQVTM and CDR2 is ANQGSEA in the germline V gene. The CDR3 contains 16 residues. J gave up 4 bases and V 0 bases, and 9 bases lay outside the gene matches. The CDR3 is CSVEEGWSGSSDTQYF. In DNA, the CDR3 is TGCAGCGTTGAAGAAGGCTGGAGCGGGAGCTCAGATACGCAGTATTTT.

The chain carries TRBV19 and TRBJ2-1; TRBD2 aligns across 7 bases. CDR3 length: 12 residues. CDR1 and CDR2 (germline): LNHDA, SQIVND (reference sequence). With V trimmed by 1 base and J by 9 bases, 0 bases remained unmatched. CDR3 region: CASSIAGGEQFF. The CDR3 DNA follows: TGTGCCAGTAGTATAGCGGGAGGTGAGCAGTTCTTC.

This sequence joins TRBV7-3 and TRBJ2-1, with 8 bases fitting TRBD2. This CDR3 contains 16 residues. Losses at the gene ends were 3 bases for V and 7 bases for J; bases not matched to a gene: 11. Germline CDR1 is SGHTA and CDR2 is FQGTGA. CDR3 nucleotide sequence: TGTGCCAGCAGCTTGATTAGCGGGGAGATGGTAAATGAGCAGTTCTTC. Amino acids: CASSLISGEMVNEQFF.

The gene calls are TRBV5-6 and TRBJ2-7; no reliable D call. Germline CDR1 is SGHDT and CDR2 is YYEEEE. V gave up 2 bases and J gave up 0 bases, with 12 bases separating them. CDR3 length: 15 amino acids. CDR3 nucleotides: TGTGCCAGCAGCTTAGGTCGTGGCTTCTCCTACGAGCAGTACTTC. Translation: CASSLGRGFSYEQYF.

The chain has TRBV27 and TRBJ2-7, with 9 bases fitting TRBD1. The CDR3 length is 15 residues. Germline trimming cut 2 bases from V and 0 bases from J; bases unmatched to any gene: 2. The V gene's germline CDR1 is MNHEY and CDR2 SMNVEV (reference sequence). The CDR3, as DNA: TGTGCCAGCAGTTTACTGGGACAGGGCTCCTACGAGCAGTACTTC. Its protein is CASSLLGQGSYEQYF.

The V gene is TRBV7-2, the J gene TRBJ1-1; D is possibly TRBD1 (6 bases). The ends were cut back, 0 bases at V and 8 bases at J, with 19 bases in the middle. Germline V lookup: CDR1 SGHTA, CDR2 FQGNSA. This CDR3 has 16 amino acids. The CDR3 here is CASSLATGLTGTEAFF. The CDR3 bases are TGTGCCAGCAGCTTAGCGACTGGGCTAACTGGGACAGAAGCTTTCTTT.

The V and J genes are TRBV7-2 and TRBJ2-7, with 7 bases fitting TRBD2. The CDR3 spans 14 residues. CDR1 is SGHTA and CDR2 is FQGNSA in the germline V gene. Trimming removed 1 base from V and 7 bases from J; junction bases left unmatched: 7. As DNA, the CDR3 is TGTGCCAGCAGCTTAGTAGGGACTACGGTGGAGCAGTACTTC. It codes for CASSLVGTTVEQYF.

This clone came up once. The chain is built from TRBV19 and TRBJ2-2; weak D call: TRBD1 (6 bases). The length of the CDR3 is 14 residues. The germline gives CDR1 LNHDA, CDR2 SQIVND (reference sequence). Between the trimmed V and J ends, which lost 2 bases and 5 bases, there was a span of 9 bases. The CDR3 is CASSITGRTGELFF. DNA for the CDR3: TGTGCCAGTAGTATAACAGGGCGGACCGGGGAGCTGTTTTTT.

The chain joins TRBV15 to TRBJ1-3; 8 bases align to TRBD1. This CDR3 has 15 amino acids. Per germline, CDR1 LNHNV and CDR2 YYDKDF (reference sequence). V lost 5 bases to trimming and J lost 2 bases; unmatched junction nucleotides: 5. The CDR3 DNA reads as TGTGCCACCAGCTATGACAGGGGAACTGGAAACACCATATATTTT. Translation gives CATSYDRGTGNTIYF.